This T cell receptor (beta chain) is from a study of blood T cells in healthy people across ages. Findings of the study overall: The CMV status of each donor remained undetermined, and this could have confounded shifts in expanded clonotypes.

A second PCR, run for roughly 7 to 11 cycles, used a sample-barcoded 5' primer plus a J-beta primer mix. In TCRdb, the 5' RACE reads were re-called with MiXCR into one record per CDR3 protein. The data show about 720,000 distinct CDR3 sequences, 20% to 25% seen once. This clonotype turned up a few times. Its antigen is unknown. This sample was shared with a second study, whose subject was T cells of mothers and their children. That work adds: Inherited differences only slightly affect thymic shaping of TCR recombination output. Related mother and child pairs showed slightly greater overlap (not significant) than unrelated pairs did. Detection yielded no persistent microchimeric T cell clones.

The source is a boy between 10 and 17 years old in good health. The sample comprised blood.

The CDR3 DNA reads as TGTGCCAGCAGCGTAGACAGGGAGGCGAACACTGAAGCTTTCTTT. It is translated as CASSVDREANTEAFF. The genes are TRBV9 and TRBJ1-1; TRBD1 is a possible D gene (6 bases). V was clipped by 0 bases and J by 1 base, with 10 bases between them. The CDR3 extends over 15 amino acids. In germline, CDR1 is SGDLS, CDR2 YYNGEE.